This T cell receptor beta chain was identified in a study of T cells in Graves' hyperthyroidism and ophthalmopathy. At the level of the study: Peripheral blood samples were taken at initial diagnosis, prior to any treatment. Study results and caveats: Researchers found most expanded thyroid clonotypes above 0.001 in blood as well. The model forecast ophthalmopathy, anticipating it by a median roughly 6 months before onset.

This clonotype was found a few times. The antigen is not known. Researchers amplified the TCR beta CDR3 regions from RNA transcripts. During a first-round RT-PCR of the TCR CDR3, the HTBI primer set was used. TCRdb recomputed calls from the multiplex PCR reads with MiXCR, one row per CDR3 protein. The table records 700,000 to 850,000 distinct CDR3 sequences, approximately 36% of them present only once. Orbital computed tomography and thyroid ultrasound, together with serum TRAb and thyroxine and clinical symptoms, were used for diagnoses. The CDR3 extends over 15 amino acids. CDR1 is SNHLY and CDR2 is FYNNEI in the germline V gene. The trim removed 5 bases at V and 4 bases at J, leaving 7 bases unmatched.

The receptor was isolated from a woman in her forties with Graves' hyperthyroidism. The J gene is TRBJ2-7, the V gene TRBV2; TRBD2 matches 11 bases. The specimen was blood. The CDR3 region has the DNA TGTGCCAGCAGTCCGGGACTAGCGGTTATTTACGAGCAGTACTTC. It yields the protein CASSPGLAVIYEQYF.